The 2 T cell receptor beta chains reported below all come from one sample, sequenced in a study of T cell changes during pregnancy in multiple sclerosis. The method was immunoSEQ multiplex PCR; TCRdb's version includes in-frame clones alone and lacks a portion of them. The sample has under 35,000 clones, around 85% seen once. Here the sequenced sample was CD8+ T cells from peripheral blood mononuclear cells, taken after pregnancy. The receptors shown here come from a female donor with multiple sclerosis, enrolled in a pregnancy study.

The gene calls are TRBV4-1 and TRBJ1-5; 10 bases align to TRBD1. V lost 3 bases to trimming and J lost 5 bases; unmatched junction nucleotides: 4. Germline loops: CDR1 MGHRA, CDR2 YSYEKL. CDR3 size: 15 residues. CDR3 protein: CASSHLTGGHQPQHF. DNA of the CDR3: TGCGCCAGCAGCCACCTGACAGGGGGCCATCAGCCCCAGCATTTT.

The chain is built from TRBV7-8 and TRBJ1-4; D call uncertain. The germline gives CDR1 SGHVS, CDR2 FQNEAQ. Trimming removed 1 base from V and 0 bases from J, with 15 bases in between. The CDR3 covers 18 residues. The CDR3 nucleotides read TGTGCCAGCAGCTTAGGTATATCGGGTTCTGCAACTAATGAAAAACTGTTTTTT. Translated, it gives CASSLGISGSATNEKLFF. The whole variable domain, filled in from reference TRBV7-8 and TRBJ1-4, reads GAGVSQSPRYKVAKRGQDVALRCDPISGHVSLFWYQQALGQGPEFLTYFQNEAQLDKSGLPSDRFFAERPEGSVSTLKIQRTQQEDSAVYLCASSLGISGSATNEKLFFGSGTQLSVL.